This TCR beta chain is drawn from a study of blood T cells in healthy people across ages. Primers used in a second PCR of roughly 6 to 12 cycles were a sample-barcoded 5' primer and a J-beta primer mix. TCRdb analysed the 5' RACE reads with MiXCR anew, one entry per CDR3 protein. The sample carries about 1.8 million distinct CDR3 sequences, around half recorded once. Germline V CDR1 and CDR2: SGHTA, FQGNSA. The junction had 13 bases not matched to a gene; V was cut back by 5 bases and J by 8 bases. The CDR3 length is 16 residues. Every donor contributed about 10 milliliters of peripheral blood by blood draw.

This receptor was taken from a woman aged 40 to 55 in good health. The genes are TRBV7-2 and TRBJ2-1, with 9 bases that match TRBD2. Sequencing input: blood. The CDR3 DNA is TGTGCCAGCAGCCCCCGTGGTAGCGGGGGAAGTGATGAGCAGTTCTTC. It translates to CASSPRGSGGSDEQFF. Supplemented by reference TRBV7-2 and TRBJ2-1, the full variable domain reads GAGVSQSPSNKVTEKGKDVELRCDPISGHTALYWYRQSLGQGLEFLIYFQGNSAPDKSGLPSDRFSAERTGGSVSTLTIQRTQQEDSAVYLCASSPRGSGGSDEQFFGPGTRLTVL.